This entry lists 18 T cell receptor beta chains sequenced from one sample in a study of graft-versus-host responses after intestinal transplantation. Profiled with immunoSEQ multiplex PCR; TCRdb holds only in-frame clones, not every one. The sample includes about 24,000 clones, 40% of them seen just once. Sample: alloreactive CD4+ T cells from a mixed lymphocyte reaction culture, taken before intestinal transplant. This sample's subset: CFSE-low proliferating T cells sorted from approximately 6-day pre-transplant mixed lymphocyte reaction (GvH or HvG direction). The receptor set was obtained from a human patient who received an intestinal transplant.

The V gene is TRBV6-1, the J gene TRBJ1-2; tentative D call: TRBD1 (6 bases). There are 15 residues in the CDR3. Trimming took 2 bases from V and 4 from J, leaving 14 bases between them. Germline lookup yields CDR1 MNHNS and CDR2 SASEGT. CDR3 loop: CASSEILTGSYGYTF. The CDR3 DNA follows: TGTGCCAGCAGTGAAATTTTAACAGGGAGCTATGGCTACACCTTC.

The J gene is TRBJ1-6, the V gene TRBV6-1; 8 nucleotides align to TRBD1. V shed 7 bases, J shed 9 bases, and the junction held 8 bases outside the gene matches. Germline V gene data show CDR1 as MNHNS and CDR2 as SASEGT. There are 14 residues in the CDR3. CDR3 nucleotides: TGTGCCAGCATAAGTACAGGGGGGAGTTCACCCCTCCACTTT. It yields the protein CASISTGGSSPLHF.

V and J are TRBV5-1 and TRBJ2-5; weak D call: TRBD1 (6 bases). CDR1 is SGHRS, CDR2 YFSETQ, per germline. The CDR3 contains 14 residues. V dropped 1 base and J dropped 2 bases, with 9 bases sitting between them. DNA of the CDR3: TGCGCCAGCAGCTTGACAGGGCCACAAGAGACCCAGTACTTC. Translating it yields CASSLTGPQETQYF.

This clone was observed a handful of times. The CDR3 DNA reads TGTGCCAGCAGCTTGGCGGTAGGGGCCGGGGAGCTGTTTTTT. Translating gives CASSLAVGAGELFF. The genes are TRBV5-5 and TRBJ2-2; D may be TRBD1 (5 bases). Per germline, CDR1 SGHKS and CDR2 YYEKEE (reference sequence). The CDR3 length is 14 residues. Trimming cost V 0 bases and J 6 bases, with 9 bases left between them.

The J gene is TRBJ1-2, the V gene TRBV6-6; D gene ambiguous. The CDR3 runs to 16 residues. Germline CDR1 and CDR2: MNHNY and SVGAGI (reference sequence). The V end lost 4 bases, the J end lost 6 bases, and 21 bases lay between the germline ends. The CDR3 sequence: CASSLISLSLADGYTF. The CDR3, as DNA: TGTGCCAGCAGTTTAATAAGCCTGTCATTAGCTGATGGCTACACCTTC.

This clone has just a few counts. The gene calls are TRBV14 and TRBJ1-3; no clear D. The germline V gene has CDR1 SGHDN and CDR2 FVKESK. V was clipped by 1 base and J by 1 base, with 8 bases between them. CDR3 length equals 15 residues. The DNA of the CDR3 is TGTGCCAGCAGCCAAGTCTATACTTCTGGAAACACCATATATTTT. It encodes CASSQVYTSGNTIYF.

A few counts support this clone. V usage is TRBV6-1 and J usage is TRBJ2-3; tentative D call: TRBD2 (5 bases). CDR1 is MNHNS and CDR2 is SASEGT in the germline V gene. The CDR3 covers 16 residues. V lost 4 bases to trimming and J lost 2 bases, with 16 bases between them. CDR3 loop: CASSGGLLENTDTQYF. The DNA for the CDR3 is TGTGCCAGCAGTGGAGGGCTTCTTGAAAACACAGATACGCAGTATTTT.

This clone has more than one count but fewer than ten. This chain links TRBV30 with TRBJ1-1; the D gene is possibly TRBD1 (6 bases). This CDR3 has 13 residues. CDR1 and CDR2 (germline): GTSNPN, SVGIG (reference sequence). V was cut by 2 bases and J by 1 base, with 8 bases left in between. CDR3 DNA: TGTGCCTGGAGTCTCAGGGGGAACACTGAAGCTTTCTTT. Translation gives CAWSLRGNTEAFF.

J is TRBJ1-2 and V is TRBV5-6; D remains unclear. The CDR3 is 13 amino acids. V lost 2 bases and J lost 4, with 9 bases in between. Looked up from germline, CDR1 is SGHDT and CDR2 is YYEEEE. The CDR3 DNA reads as TGTGCCAGCAGCTTAGGCCGAGGCTATGGCTACACCTTC. Translation gives CASSLGRGYGYTF.

This clone was seen more than once but under ten times. The rearrangement uses TRBV6-6 and TRBJ2-7; unclear D gene. V lost 2 bases, J lost 0 bases, and 14 bases lay in between. Germline loops: CDR1 MNHNY, CDR2 SVGAGI (reference sequence). The CDR3 extends over 16 amino acids. The CDR3 region is CASSYGLYGSSYEQYF. In nucleotides, the CDR3 is TGTGCCAGCAGTTACGGTTTGTACGGGTCCTCCTACGAGCAGTACTTC.

The rearrangement joins TRBV7-2 to TRBJ2-3, with a weak D call TRBD1 (5 bases). CDR3 length: 14 amino acids. Per the germline V gene, CDR1 is SGHTA and CDR2 is FQGNSA. V dropped 2 bases and J dropped 7 bases, with 13 bases sitting between them. The CDR3 loop is CASSLRMGPYTQYF. In DNA form, the CDR3 reads TGTGCCAGCAGCTTAAGGATGGGGCCATATACGCAGTATTTT.

This clone was picked up a small number of times. The CDR3 sequence is CASSRGLNSPLHF. In nucleotides, the CDR3 is TGTGCCAGCAGTAGGGGGCTTAATTCACCCCTCCACTTT. The chain couples TRBV6-6 to TRBJ1-6; 7 bases are a match to TRBD1. The junction had 1 base not matched to a gene; V was cut back by 5 bases and J by 6 bases. Germline values: CDR1 MNHNY, CDR2 SVGAGI (reference sequence). CDR3 length equals 13 residues.

As DNA, the CDR3 is TGTGCCAGCAGCTTAAGGGGCGGTTCGACCTACGAGCAGTACTTC. Its protein product is CASSLRGGSTYEQYF. The chain couples TRBV7-2 to TRBJ2-7, with D possibly TRBD1 on 5 matching bases. Trimming removed 2 bases at V and 2 bases at J, with 13 bases between. CDR1 is SGHTA, CDR2 FQGNSA, per germline. This CDR3 contains 15 residues.

The J gene is TRBJ1-5, the V gene TRBV6-1; D remains unclear. Germline V gives CDR1 MNHNS, CDR2 SASEGT. Deletions cut 2 bases from V and 7 bases from J, with 15 bases between. This CDR3 has 15 amino acids. The CDR3 nucleotides are TGTGCCAGCAGTGAAACCACCGGGGTAGGACAGCCCCAGCATTTT. Encoded protein: CASSETTGVGQPQHF.

This clone turned up a few times. The chain couples TRBV6-5 to TRBJ1-1; no clear D. V lost 4 bases to trimming and J lost 1 base, with 7 bases between them. The CDR3 spans 13 residues. CDR1 MNHEY and CDR2 SVGAGI come from the germline V gene. The CDR3 DNA follows: TGTGCCAGCAGTTGCTACGCGAACACTGAAGCTTTCTTT. It is translated as CASSCYANTEAFF.

The genes are TRBV30 and TRBJ1-6; D gene uncertain. Trimming removed 2 bases from V and 0 bases from J, with 5 bases in between. Germline V gene sequence: CDR1 GTSNPN, CDR2 SVGIG (reference sequence). The CDR3 covers 14 residues. The CDR3 is CAWSFSSYNSPLHF. In nucleotides, the CDR3 is TGTGCCTGGAGTTTCAGCTCCTATAATTCACCCCTCCACTTT.

The V call is TRBV5-1, the J call TRBJ1-3, with no clear D. Deletions cut 1 base from V and 1 base from J, with 9 bases between. This CDR3 comprises 15 residues. Germline loops: CDR1 SGHRS, CDR2 YFSETQ. The CDR3 nucleotides are TGCGCCAGCAGCTTGCCCACGGGGTCTGGAAACACCATATATTTT. This codes for CASSLPTGSGNTIYF.

The chain combines TRBV7-8 with TRBJ2-2; 7 positions agree with TRBD1. In germline, CDR1 is SGHVS, CDR2 FQNEAQ. The CDR3 is made up of 15 amino acids. The trim removed 5 bases at V and 1 base at J, leaving 4 bases unmatched. The CDR3 loop is CASSDRDRNTGELFF. The CDR3 DNA is TGTGCCAGCAGCGACCGGGACAGGAACACCGGGGAGCTGTTTTTT. Together with reference TRBV7-8 and TRBJ2-2, the CDR3 gives the full variable domain: GAGVSQSPRYKVAKRGQDVALRCDPISGHVSLFWYQQALGQGPEFLTYFQNEAQLDKSGLPSDRFFAERPEGSVSTLKIQRTQQEDSAVYLCASSDRDRNTGELFFGEGSRLTVL.